These 26 T cell receptor beta chains originate from one sample sequenced in a study of Graves' ophthalmopathy and Graves' hyperthyroidism. The sequenced template was RNA, covering the TCR beta CDR3 region. A first-round RT-PCR used HTBI primers, followed by a second-round multiplex PCR. One entry per CDR3 protein results from TCRdb running MiXCR on the multiplex PCR reads. This table has under 350,000 distinct CDR3 sequences, 15% to 20% appearing once. The specimen sequenced was peripheral blood. These receptor sequences come from an adult man with Graves' ophthalmopathy.

This clonotype has ten or more counts. This chain connects TRBV19 to TRBJ1-1; 8 bases match TRBD1. Germline V gene data show CDR1 as LNHDA and CDR2 as SQIVND (reference sequence). The J segment lost 7 bases and the V segment lost 5 bases, leaving 9 bases of the junction unmatched. CDR3 size: 14 residues. The CDR3 nucleotides read TGTGCCAGTAGTTTGGAACAGGGGGTAGGTGAAGCTTTCTTT. Its protein is CASSLEQGVGEAFF.

V and J are TRBV4-1 and TRBJ2-5, with D possibly matching TRBD2 (5 bases). Germline V CDR1 and CDR2: MGHRA, YSYEKL. V was cut by 5 bases and J by 0 bases, with 16 bases left in between. The CDR3 covers 16 residues. CDR3 sequence reads: CASSGVGIADQETQYF. CDR3 coding DNA: TGCGCCAGCAGCGGCGTCGGGATTGCTGACCAAGAGACCCAGTACTTC.

This clonotype turned up a few times. J is TRBJ1-1 and V is TRBV18; no clear D. V was clipped by 6 bases and J by 0 bases, with 8 bases between them. This CDR3 is 13 amino acids long. In germline, CDR1 is KGHSH, CDR2 LQKENI. CDR3 sequence: CASSDWLNTEAFF. The CDR3 DNA reads as TGTGCCAGCTCTGACTGGTTGAACACTGAAGCTTTCTTT.

This clonotype showed up many times. The V and J genes are TRBV3-1 and TRBJ2-5; D is uncertain. Germline loops: CDR1 LGHDT, CDR2 YNNKEL (reference sequence). Trimming stripped 1 base from V and 1 base from J, with 10 bases between. CDR3 length: 15 residues. The CDR3 DNA follows: TGTGCCAGCAGCCAAGTTCCCCGGTCCCAAGAGACCCAGTACTTC. It is translated as CASSQVPRSQETQYF.

This clonotype was found many times. The V gene is TRBV12-3 or TRBV12-4, the J gene TRBJ1-5, with a possible D match to TRBD1 (5 bases). CDR3 size: 16 residues. V was trimmed by 5 bases and J by 7 bases, leaving 21 bases between them. The CDR3 nucleotides read TGTGCCAGCAGTCCCCCAGGTGGCAGGGAGAGGCAGCCCCAGCATTTT. This codes for CASSPPGGRERQPQHF.

This clonotype has a count of ten or more. J is TRBJ1-2 and V is TRBV27, with TRBD1 identical over 7 bases. Germline trimming cut 5 bases from V and 8 bases from J; bases unmatched to any gene: 11. In germline, CDR1 is MNHEY, CDR2 SMNVEV (reference sequence). This CDR3 region has 14 residues. CDR3 coding DNA: TGTGCCAGCAGTCTCTACCGGGACAGATTGGGCTACACCTTC. This gives the protein CASSLYRDRLGYTF.

Ten or more counts support this clonotype. At one of its ends the junction is not consistent with the germline gene, which may arise from a read error. This chain connects TRBV5-1 to TRBJ1-1; no definite D call. This CDR3 spans 13 amino acids. Per germline, CDR1 SGHRS and CDR2 YFSETQ. CDR3 residues: CASSLVPNAEAFF. The CDR3 coding sequence is TGCGCCAGCAGCTTGGTACCGAACGCTGAAGCTTTCTTT.

This clonotype was picked up many times. The rearrangement links TRBV9 to TRBJ2-2, with TRBD1 as a possible D gene (6 bases). V lost 4 bases, J lost 7 bases, and 14 bases lay in between. CDR1 and CDR2 from the germline V gene are SGDLS and YYNGEE. This CDR3 contains 14 residues. CDR3 nucleotide sequence: TGTGCCAGCAGCCCCCAGGGGTTCGGCGGGGAGCTGTTTTTT. Protein: CASSPQGFGGELFF. The variable domain in full, with the rest retrieved from reference TRBV9 and TRBJ2-2, is DSGVTQTPKHLITATGQRVTLRCSPRSGDLSVYWYQQSLDQGLQFLIQYYNGEERAKGNILERFSAQQFPDLHSELNLSSLELGDSALYFCASSPQGFGGELFFGEGSRLTVL.

This clonotype appeared many times. The CDR3 DNA reads as TGTGCCAGCAGCTCCCGGGGGCGGGGGAAAGAGACCCAGTACTTC. Encoded protein: CASSSRGRGKETQYF. The J gene is TRBJ2-5, the V gene TRBV5-4, with D maybe TRBD2 (7 bases). Germline CDR1 reads SGHNT; CDR2 reads YYREEE (reference sequence). This CDR3 has 15 residues. V lost 3 bases, J lost 3 bases, and 15 bases lay in between.

This clonotype was counted at least ten times. The chain joins TRBV6-5 to TRBJ2-2; the match to TRBD1 covers 7 bases. Unmatched junction bases numbered 4, after V lost 2 bases and J lost 4 bases. CDR3 length equals 15 residues. Per the germline V gene, CDR1 is MNHEY and CDR2 is SVGAGI. CDR3 region: CASSYRGHITGELFF. CDR3 nucleotides: TGTGCCAGCAGTTACAGGGGGCATATCACCGGGGAGCTGTTTTTT.

This clonotype was seen ten or more times. The rearrangement uses TRBV29-1 and TRBJ1-2; 7 positions match TRBD1. Germline values: CDR1 SQVTM, CDR2 ANQGSEA. This CDR3 has 12 amino acids. Germline trimming cut 7 bases from V and 7 bases from J; bases unmatched to any gene: 9. Here the CDR3 reads CSAGGWDAGYTF. CDR3 nucleotide sequence: TGCAGCGCAGGGGGTTGGGATGCTGGCTACACCTTC.

This clonotype was observed many times. The chain uses TRBV30 and TRBJ1-2; D is undetermined. CDR3 length: 14 amino acids. Trimming left V 0 bases short and J 4 bases short, with 12 bases between. Germline V gives CDR1 GTSNPN, CDR2 SVGIG (reference sequence). In nucleotides, the CDR3 is TGTGCCTGGAGTGTATTGTCCCAACCCTATGGCTACACCTTC. Its translation: CAWSVLSQPYGYTF.

In its sample, this clonotype was seen many times. The CDR3 nucleotides are TGTGCCAGCAGCCAAGATACGGGGGGCGGTGAAGCTTTCTTT. Translation gives CASSQDTGGGEAFF. J is TRBJ1-1 and V is TRBV3-1; TRBD1 is a possible D gene (6 bases). Per germline, CDR1 LGHDT and CDR2 YNNKEL (reference sequence). This CDR3 comprises 14 residues. The V and J ends lost 0 bases and 7 bases respectively, with 12 bases between them. The whole variable domain, remainder taken from reference TRBV3-1 and TRBJ1-1, is DTAVSQTPKYLVTQMGNDKSIKCEQNLGHDTMYWYKQDSKKFLKIMFSYNNKELIINETVPNRFSPKSPDKAHLNLHINSLELGDSAVYFCASSQDTGGGEAFFGQGTRLTVV.

The J gene is TRBJ1-1, the V gene TRBV30, with 8 nucleotides matching TRBD1. From germline, CDR1 is GTSNPN and CDR2 SVGIG (reference sequence). The CDR3 is 14 amino acids. Germline trimming cut 3 bases from V and 4 bases from J; bases unmatched to any gene: 7. The CDR3 sequence is CAWSQGQGTTEAFF. CDR3 bases: TGTGCCTGGAGCCAAGGACAGGGAACCACTGAAGCTTTCTTT. The whole variable domain, filled in from reference TRBV30 and TRBJ1-1, reads SQTIHQWPATLVQPVGSPLSLECTVEGTSNPNLYWYRQAAGRGLQLLFYSVGIGQISSEVPQNLSASRPQDRQFILSSKKLLLSDSGFYLCAWSQGQGTTEAFFGQGTRLTVV.

This clonotype was counted ten times or more. The chain couples TRBV28 to TRBJ2-5; 10 bases align to TRBD1. Germline lookup yields CDR1 MDHEN and CDR2 SYDVKM. The CDR3 sequence is 16 residues long. After removal of 5 bases from V and 4 bases from J, the junction contained 10 bases not matched to a gene. The DNA for the CDR3 is TGTGCCAGCAGTACACGGACAGGGGGGGCTCGAGAGACCCAGTACTTC. This translates into CASSTRTGGARETQYF.

The chain couples TRBV12-3 or TRBV12-4 to TRBJ2-2; the D gene is possibly TRBD2 (5 bases). Trimming pared 10 bases from V and 7 bases from J, leaving 13 bases between. The CDR3 is made up of 12 amino acids. The CDR3 DNA sequence: TGTGCCATCCGGCGGGCCGGCGGGGAGCTGTTTTTT. Residues: CAIRRAGGELFF.

This clonotype has a count of ten or more. The chain links TRBV7-8 to TRBJ2-7; 14 bases align to TRBD2. The germline CDR1 and CDR2 sequences are SGHVS and FQNEAQ. Germline trimming cut 5 bases from V and 0 bases from J; bases unmatched to any gene: 6. This CDR3 region has 17 residues. Written as DNA, the CDR3 is TGTGCCAGCAGCGGAGGACTAGCGGGGGGTCCCTCCTACGAGCAGTACTTC. It encodes CASSGGLAGGPSYEQYF.

This clonotype was detected many times. The chain combines TRBV20-1 with TRBJ2-5, with TRBD1 matching over 8 bases. The junction had 6 bases not matched to a gene; V was cut back by 5 bases and J by 4 bases. Germline V gene sequence: CDR1 DFQATT, CDR2 SNEGSKA (reference sequence). The CDR3 totals 13 residues. The CDR3 region has the DNA TGCAGTGCTGAGGACAGGGTGGGAGAGACCCAGTACTTC. Residues: CSAEDRVGETQYF.

This clonotype was counted at least ten times. This chain connects TRBV30 to TRBJ1-1; D is uncertain. V lost 7 bases and J 1 base, leaving 13 bases between the germline ends. The germline CDR1 and CDR2 sequences are GTSNPN and SVGIG (reference sequence). The CDR3 runs to 13 residues. CDR3 amino acids: CALDRLQNTEAFF. The CDR3 region has the DNA TGTGCCTTGGATCGGTTGCAGAACACTGAAGCTTTCTTT. The complete variable domain, with remaining parts taken from reference TRBV30 and TRBJ1-1, reads SQTIHQWPATLVQPVGSPLSLECTVEGTSNPNLYWYRQAAGRGLQLLFYSVGIGQISSEVPQNLSASRPQDRQFILSSKKLLLSDSGFYLCALDRLQNTEAFFGQGTRLTVV.

With regard to this clonotype: The germline gene is not matched at one end of the junction; a read error may be the cause. This chain uses TRBV6-5 with TRBJ1-2; D is uncertain. Germline V gene lookup returns CDR1 MNHEY and CDR2 SVGAGI. The CDR3 has 15 residues. DNA for the CDR3: TGTGCCAGCAGTTACTCAACTCGGGTAGGAAATGGCTACATCTTC. Its translation is CASSYSTRVGNGYIF.

This clonotype was counted a few times. This may be a read error, as it is one base from a much larger clone. Because the CDR3 is missing its conserved closing phenylalanine or tryptophan, this is likely a read error. The chain couples TRBV4-1 to TRBJ2-5, with 7 bases lining up with TRBD1. The junction had 19 bases not matched to a gene; V was cut back by 5 bases and J by 4 bases. CDR1 is MGHRA, CDR2 YSYEKL, per germline. The CDR3 is made up of 18 amino acids. CDR3 protein: CASSYSPPTGFAGETQYS. CDR3 nucleotides: TGCGCCAGCAGCTATTCCCCCCCGACAGGGTTTGCAGGAGAGACCCAGTACTCC.

This clonotype showed up many times. V is TRBV7-2 and J is TRBJ2-7; D is unresolved. This CDR3 has 11 amino acids. Per the germline V gene, CDR1 is SGHTA and CDR2 is FQGNSA. Between the trimmed V and J ends, which lost 3 bases and 3 bases, there was a span of 3 bases. The CDR3 nucleotides are TGTGCCAGCAGCTTGAGCTACGAGCAGTACTTC. Its protein is CASSLSYEQYF.

The sample holds many counts of this clonotype. The rearrangement joins TRBV30 to TRBJ2-7; 7 bases line up with TRBD2. Trimming removed 2 bases from V and 4 bases from J; junction bases left unmatched: 5. CDR1 is GTSNPN, CDR2 SVGIG, per germline (reference sequence). This CDR3 spans 13 amino acids. The CDR3, as DNA: TGTGCCTGGAGTATCCAGGGAGGGTACGAGCAGTACTTC. Its protein is CAWSIQGGYEQYF.

The J gene is TRBJ1-6, the V gene TRBV12-3 or TRBV12-4; 9 bases align to TRBD1. J gave up 6 bases and V 4 bases, and 16 bases lay outside the gene matches. The CDR3 spans 19 residues. This chain's CDR3 is CASSSPGQGKWRSNSPLHF. In DNA, the CDR3 is TGTGCCAGCAGTTCACCGGGACAGGGCAAGTGGCGGAGTAATTCACCCCTCCACTTT.

Many counts were recorded for this clonotype. The rearrangement links TRBV29-1 to TRBJ1-2; maybe TRBD1 (5 bases). This CDR3 comprises 12 residues. Trimming left V 5 bases short and J 6 bases short, with 13 bases between. The germline V gene has CDR1 SQVTM and CDR2 ANQGSEA. This CDR3 reads CSVRGQGNGYTF. In DNA, the CDR3 is TGCAGCGTTCGAGGGCAGGGCAATGGCTACACCTTC.

This clonotype has at least ten counts. V usage is TRBV19 and J usage is TRBJ1-5; D gene ambiguous. Trimming pared 2 bases from V and 0 bases from J, leaving 8 bases between. Germline loops: CDR1 LNHDA, CDR2 SQIVND (reference sequence). There are 15 residues in the CDR3. CDR3 coding DNA: TGTGCCAGTAGTATATCCGGGCTTAGCAATCAGCCCCAGCATTTT. Translating gives CASSISGLSNQPQHF. Based on the CDR3 plus reference TRBV19 and TRBJ1-5, the full variable domain is DGGITQSPKYLFRKEGQNVTLSCEQNLNHDAMYWYRQDPGQGLRLIYYSQIVNDFQKGDIAEGYSVSREKKESFPLTVTSAQKNPTAFYLCASSISGLSNQPQHFGDGTRLSIL.